One sample yielded the 18 T cell receptor beta chains listed below, sequenced in a study of CD4+ T cells in melanoma (dated by TCRdb to about 2022). Library prep was done by the immunoSEQ multiplex PCR assay. TCRdb retrieved this table from immuneACCESS and kept in-frame rearrangements only. Not all clones are present; in checked studies, unresolved V genes account for under half, and no reason is known for the remainder. A total of tens of thousands of clones appear in this sample, 60% to 80% of them only once. The top ten clonotypes cover around 5% of the sample. What was sequenced was tumor tissue. Receptors originate from a human donor with melanoma.

The chain uses TRBV11-3 and TRBJ2-2, with no clear D. The CDR3 is 14 amino acids. CDR1 SGHNT and CDR2 YENEEA come from the germline V gene. With 4 bases removed from V and 6 bases from J, the gap between germline ends came to 12 bases. The CDR3 protein is CASSSKEWPGELFF. CDR3 sequence (DNA): TGTGCCAGCAGCTCAAAGGAGTGGCCCGGGGAGCTGTTTTTT.

This rearrangement joins TRBV28 to TRBJ2-7, with 7 bases lining up with TRBD1. CDR1 is MDHEN, CDR2 SYDVKM, per germline. The CDR3 spans 14 residues. V lost 6 bases and J lost 3; bases outside the gene matches: 8. The CDR3 region is CASSHVRGNYEQYF. DNA of the CDR3: TGTGCCAGCAGCCACGTCAGGGGGAACTACGAGCAGTACTTC.

The chain links TRBV27 to TRBJ2-2; D is tentatively TRBD1 or TRBD2 (5 bases each). CDR3 size: 17 residues. Trimming cost V 8 bases and J 0 bases, with 19 bases left between them. Germline lookup yields CDR1 MNHEY and CDR2 SMNVEV (reference sequence). The CDR3 here is CASGPTYRGSNTGELFF. CDR3 DNA: TGTGCCAGCGGCCCGACTTATCGGGGCTCGAACACCGGGGAGCTGTTTTTT.

The rearrangement joins TRBV29-1 to TRBJ2-5; a weak D match, TRBD2 (5 bases). The closer fit of TRBJ2-7 to the DNA end suggests the J call may be wrong. This CDR3 is built from 13 residues. The germline gives CDR1 SQVTM, CDR2 ANQGSEA. The CDR3: CSVEAGSSYEQYF. CDR3 in DNA: TGCAGCGTTGAAGCGGGGTCTTCCTACGAGCAGTACTTC.

V is TRBV2 and J is TRBJ1-2; D unclear. Germline V gene data show CDR1 as SNHLY and CDR2 as FYNNEI. V lost 1 base, J lost 7 bases, and 10 bases lay in between. The CDR3 sequence is 13 residues long. The CDR3 coding sequence is TGTGCCAGCAGTGAAGACCCGGTCGGTGGCTACACCTTC. This gives the protein CASSEDPVGGYTF.

The rearrangement links TRBV9 to TRBJ1-2; TRBD1 matches at 9 bases. From germline, CDR1 is SGDLS and CDR2 YYNGEE. V trimming: 3 bases; J trimming: 3 bases; junction bases outside the gene matches: 3. CDR3 length: 14 residues. The DNA of the CDR3 is TGTGCCAGCAGCGATCGACAGGGGGACTATGGCTACACCTTC. Translation: CASSDRQGDYGYTF.

V and J are TRBV5-1 and TRBJ2-7; 8 bases agree with TRBD1. Trimming cost V 3 bases and J 0 bases; bases outside gene matches: 5. The CDR3 covers 15 residues. The germline V gene encodes CDR1 SGHRS and CDR2 YFSETQ. The CDR3 region has the DNA TGCGCCAGCAGCTACTGGACAGGGAGCTCCTACGAGCAGTACTTC. It is translated as CASSYWTGSSYEQYF. Supplemented by reference TRBV5-1 and TRBJ2-7, the full variable domain reads KAGVTQTPRYLIKTRGQQVTLSCSPISGHRSVSWYQQTPGQGLQFLFEYFSETQRNKGNFPGRFSGRQFSNSRSEMNVSTLELGDSALYLCASSYWTGSSYEQYFGPGTRLTVT.

The sample holds one count of this clone. The V gene is TRBV7-2, the J gene TRBJ1-2, with 7 bases matching TRBD1. Germline trimming cut 1 base from V and 4 bases from J; bases unmatched to any gene: 9. This CDR3 region has 16 residues. CDR1 and CDR2 (germline): SGHTA, FQGNSA. The CDR3 reads CASSLEGVGGVYGYTF. CDR3 DNA: TGTGCCAGCAGCTTAGAAGGGGTAGGGGGCGTCTATGGCTACACCTTC. Drawing the rest from reference TRBV7-2 and TRBJ1-2, the complete variable domain is GAGVSQSPSNKVTEKGKDVELRCDPISGHTALYWYRQSLGQGLEFLIYFQGNSAPDKSGLPSDRFSAERTGGSVSTLTIQRTQQEDSAVYLCASSLEGVGGVYGYTFGSGTRLTVV.

This chain uses TRBV4-3 with TRBJ2-7; 9 bases are a match to TRBD1. Germline V gives CDR1 LGHNA, CDR2 YSLEER. This CDR3 is 18 amino acids long. Losses at the gene ends were 0 bases for V and 2 bases for J; bases not matched to a gene: 11. The CDR3 sequence: CASSQDPVGQGTTYEQYF. The CDR3 coding sequence is TGCGCCAGCAGCCAAGATCCGGTGGGACAGGGTACTACCTACGAGCAGTACTTC.

Points on this clone: This same CDR3 is encoded by further DNA sequences in the sample. V gene TRBV5-1 combines with J gene TRBJ2-5; D is uncertain. Germline V gene lookup returns CDR1 SGHRS and CDR2 YFSETQ. CDR3 length equals 13 residues. The V gene lost 1 base and the J gene lost 0 bases, with 4 bases spanning the gap. CDR3: CASSLQDQETQYF. In DNA, the CDR3 is TGCGCCAGCAGCTTGCAAGACCAAGAGACCCAGTACTTC.

The table lists this clone with a few counts. The chain recombines TRBV29-1 with TRBJ1-2; 8 bases agree with TRBD1. Germline V gives CDR1 SQVTM, CDR2 ANQGSEA. V lost 4 bases to trimming and J lost 4 bases; unmatched junction nucleotides: 5. This CDR3 comprises 13 residues. CDR3 region: CSVVGQDGYGYTF. The CDR3 bases are TGCAGCGTTGTGGGACAGGATGGCTATGGCTACACCTTC.

The chain is built from TRBV6-1 and TRBJ1-4; D is ambiguous. Germline V gene data show CDR1 as MNHNS and CDR2 as SASEGT. The length of the CDR3 is 8 residues. Trimming removed 6 bases from V and 16 bases from J, with 6 bases in between. The CDR3: CASRLEFF. CDR3 nucleotides: TGTGCCAGCAGGCTTGAGTTTTTT.

Here the CDR3 reads CASSQGGQGSAVQETQYF. The CDR3 nucleotides are TGCGCCAGCAGCCAAGGTGGGCAGGGATCAGCGGTCCAAGAGACCCAGTACTTC. This chain uses TRBV4-1 with TRBJ2-5; either TRBD1 or TRBD2 may supply D (5 bases each). The germline V gene encodes CDR1 MGHRA and CDR2 YSYEKL. The CDR3 runs 18 residues. V lost 1 base and J 1 base, leaving 19 bases between the germline ends.

This chain's CDR3 is CASSPVTSDDEQYF. The DNA of the CDR3 is TGTGCCAGCTCACCTGTGACTAGCGACGACGAGCAGTACTTC. The chain uses TRBV18 and TRBJ2-7; 8 bases match TRBD2. CDR3 length: 14 residues. From germline, CDR1 is KGHSH and CDR2 LQKENI. J was trimmed by 5 bases and V by 3 bases; bases with no gene match: 6.

The chain couples TRBV9 to TRBJ2-1; possible D gene TRBD1, 6 bases. The length of the CDR3 is 14 residues. Trimming shortened V by 2 bases and J by 10 bases, and 16 bases separated the two germline ends. In germline, CDR1 is SGDLS, CDR2 YYNGEE. The CDR3 sequence is CASSVRDTYGEQFF. The DNA for the CDR3 is TGTGCCAGCAGCGTCCGGGACACCTATGGGGAGCAGTTCTTC. The full variable domain, in which reference TRBV9 and TRBJ2-1 provide the parts outside the CDR3, is DSGVTQTPKHLITATGQRVTLRCSPRSGDLSVYWYQQSLDQGLQFLIQYYNGEERAKGNILERFSAQQFPDLHSELNLSSLELGDSALYFCASSVRDTYGEQFFGPGTRLTVL.

This chain uses TRBV4-1 with TRBJ1-2, with a weak D call TRBD1 (5 bases). The CDR3 spans 16 residues. Germline V lookup: CDR1 MGHRA, CDR2 YSYEKL. Trimming pared 0 bases from V and 4 bases from J, leaving 15 bases between. CDR3 amino acids: CASSQERTARGYGYTF. Written as DNA, the CDR3 is TGCGCCAGCAGCCAAGAAAGGACGGCAAGGGGCTATGGCTACACCTTC.

The chain couples TRBV7-9 to TRBJ1-2; no definite D call. The V gene's germline CDR1 is SEHNR and CDR2 FQNEAQ (reference sequence). The CDR3 is 14 residues long. V lost 0 bases to trimming and J lost 4 bases, with 9 bases between them. The CDR3 DNA reads as TGTGCCAGCAGCTTAGCTCAGGCGGCCTATGGCTACACCTTC. Amino acid sequence: CASSLAQAAYGYTF.

CDR3 DNA: TGCGCCAGCAGCTTGTCCCCCGGGACGGCCCAAGAGACCCAGTACTTC. Amino acids: CASSLSPGTAQETQYF. The chain links TRBV5-1 to TRBJ2-5; TRBD1 or TRBD2 may be the D gene (5 bases each). This CDR3 spans 16 amino acids. Trimming removed 1 base from V and 1 base from J, with 14 bases in between. In germline, CDR1 is SGHRS, CDR2 YFSETQ.